Sequencing of this T cell receptor (beta chain) was carried out in a study of blood T cell repertoires in COVID-19. In the study overall: Whether acute or convalescent, the COVID-19 samples came from the United States, Italy and Spain. Sample material is recorded as cDNA or gDNA derived from T cells, B-cell-depleted T cells, or PBMCs.

V was pared by 4 bases and J by 5 bases, with 18 bases of the junction left unmatched. Per germline, CDR1 LNHDA and CDR2 SQIVND (reference sequence). The CDR3 contains 19 residues. The table came from immunoSEQ multiplex PCR; TCRdb's copy has only in-frame clones and leaves some out. Of about 140,000 clones in the sample, around 90% were seen once. The sample taken for sequencing was peripheral blood. V gene TRBV19 combines with J gene TRBJ1-3; 9 positions match TRBD1. The receptor was isolated from a woman of 80 years or more with acute or convalescent COVID-19. CDR3 sequence (DNA): TGTGCCAGTAGTAGGTCCCGGACGTACAGGGACAGGGAAAGAAACACCATATATTTT. Residues: CASSRSRTYRDRERNTIYF.